The clone carrying this TCR beta chain was seen once. The repertoire was sequenced with immunoSEQ multiplex PCR; TCRdb's copy has only in-frame clones and lacks some. The data show around 80,000 clones, approximately 89% seen once. The data derive from a study of technical replicates of blood from a handful of donors. After removal of 4 bases from V and 7 bases from J, the junction contained 3 bases not matched to a gene. Germline assignment: CDR1 WNHNN and CDR2 SYGVQD (reference sequence). This CDR3 contains 15 residues. The chain links TRBV10-1 to TRBJ2-1; 14 nucleotides match TRBD2. The sequence was obtained from a human donor in good health. Sequenced: T cells isolated from PBMCs. The CDR3 region is CASSGGTSGRNEQFF. Here the CDR3 DNA reads TGCGCCAGCAGTGGAGGGACTAGCGGGAGAAATGAGCAGTTCTTC.